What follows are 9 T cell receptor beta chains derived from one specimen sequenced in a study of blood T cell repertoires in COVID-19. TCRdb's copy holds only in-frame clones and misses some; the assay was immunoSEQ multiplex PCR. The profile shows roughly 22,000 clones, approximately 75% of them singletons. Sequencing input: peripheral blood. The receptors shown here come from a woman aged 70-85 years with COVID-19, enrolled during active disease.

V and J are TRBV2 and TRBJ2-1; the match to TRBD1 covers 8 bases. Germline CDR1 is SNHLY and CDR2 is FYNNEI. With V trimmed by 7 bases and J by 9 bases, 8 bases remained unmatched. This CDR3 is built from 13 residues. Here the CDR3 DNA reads TGTGCCAGCATGAGGCCAGGGGGCGGTGAGCAGTTCTTC. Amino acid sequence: CASMRPGGGEQFF.

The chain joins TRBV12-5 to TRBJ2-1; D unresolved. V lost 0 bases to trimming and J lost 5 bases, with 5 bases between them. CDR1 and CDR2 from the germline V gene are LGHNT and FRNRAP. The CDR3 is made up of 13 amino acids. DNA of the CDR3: TGTGCTAGTGGTTTGGTGAGGCACAATGAGCAGTTCTTC. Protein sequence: CASGLVRHNEQFF.

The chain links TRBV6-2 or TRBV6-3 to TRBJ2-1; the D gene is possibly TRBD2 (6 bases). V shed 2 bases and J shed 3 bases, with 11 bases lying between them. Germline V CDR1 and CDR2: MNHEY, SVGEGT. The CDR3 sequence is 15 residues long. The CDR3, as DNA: TGTGCCAGCAGTTACCGGCTAGCGCGCTACAATGAGCAGTTCTTC. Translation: CASSYRLARYNEQFF.

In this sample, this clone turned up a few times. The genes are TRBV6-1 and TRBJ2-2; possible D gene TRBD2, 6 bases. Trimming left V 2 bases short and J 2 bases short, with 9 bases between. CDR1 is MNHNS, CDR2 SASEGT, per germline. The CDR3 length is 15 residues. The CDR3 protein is CASSERRGNTGELFF. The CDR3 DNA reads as TGTGCCAGCAGTGAAAGGAGGGGTAACACCGGGGAGCTGTTTTTT.

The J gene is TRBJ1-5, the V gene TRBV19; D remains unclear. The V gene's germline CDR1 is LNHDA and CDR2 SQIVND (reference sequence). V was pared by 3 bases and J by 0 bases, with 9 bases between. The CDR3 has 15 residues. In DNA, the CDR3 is TGTGCCAGTAGTATCGGGAAGAATAGCAATCAGCCCCAGCATTTT. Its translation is CASSIGKNSNQPQHF.

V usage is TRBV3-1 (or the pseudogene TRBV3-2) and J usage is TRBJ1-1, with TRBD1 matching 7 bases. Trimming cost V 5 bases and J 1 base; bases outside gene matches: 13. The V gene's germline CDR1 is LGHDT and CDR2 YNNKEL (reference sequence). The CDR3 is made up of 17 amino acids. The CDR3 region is CASSRTTGVGANTEAFF. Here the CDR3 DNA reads TGTGCCAGCAGCAGAACAACAGGGGTCGGGGCGAACACTGAAGCTTTCTTT.

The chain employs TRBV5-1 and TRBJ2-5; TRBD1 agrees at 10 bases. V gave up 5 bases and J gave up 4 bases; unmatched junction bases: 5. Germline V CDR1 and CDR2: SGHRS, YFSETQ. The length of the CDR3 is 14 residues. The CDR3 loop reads CASRTTGGLETQYF. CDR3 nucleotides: TGCGCCAGCAGAACGACAGGGGGCCTAGAGACCCAGTACTTC. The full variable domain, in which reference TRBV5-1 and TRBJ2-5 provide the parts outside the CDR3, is KAGVTQTPRYLIKTRGQQVTLSCSPISGHRSVSWYQQTPGQGLQFLFEYFSETQRNKGNFPGRFSGRQFSNSRSEMNVSTLELGDSALYLCASRTTGGLETQYFGPGTRLLVL.

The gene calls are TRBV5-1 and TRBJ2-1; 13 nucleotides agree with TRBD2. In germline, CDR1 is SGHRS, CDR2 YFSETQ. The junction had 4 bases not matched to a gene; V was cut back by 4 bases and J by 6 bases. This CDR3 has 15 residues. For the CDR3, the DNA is TGCGCCAGCAGCCCGACTAGCGGGAGGTCCAATGAGCAGTTCTTC. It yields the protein CASSPTSGRSNEQFF. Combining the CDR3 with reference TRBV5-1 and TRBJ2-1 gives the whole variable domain KAGVTQTPRYLIKTRGQQVTLSCSPISGHRSVSWYQQTPGQGLQFLFEYFSETQRNKGNFPGRFSGRQFSNSRSEMNVSTLELGDSALYLCASSPTSGRSNEQFFGPGTRLTVL.

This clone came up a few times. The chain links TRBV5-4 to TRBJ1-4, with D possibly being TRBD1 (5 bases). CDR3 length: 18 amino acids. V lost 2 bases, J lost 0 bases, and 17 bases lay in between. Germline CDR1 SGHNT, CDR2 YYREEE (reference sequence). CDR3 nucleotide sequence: TGTGCCAGCAGCTTCCGGTTTGGGGCACGTGCAACTAATGAAAAACTGTTTTTT. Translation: CASSFRFGARATNEKLFF.